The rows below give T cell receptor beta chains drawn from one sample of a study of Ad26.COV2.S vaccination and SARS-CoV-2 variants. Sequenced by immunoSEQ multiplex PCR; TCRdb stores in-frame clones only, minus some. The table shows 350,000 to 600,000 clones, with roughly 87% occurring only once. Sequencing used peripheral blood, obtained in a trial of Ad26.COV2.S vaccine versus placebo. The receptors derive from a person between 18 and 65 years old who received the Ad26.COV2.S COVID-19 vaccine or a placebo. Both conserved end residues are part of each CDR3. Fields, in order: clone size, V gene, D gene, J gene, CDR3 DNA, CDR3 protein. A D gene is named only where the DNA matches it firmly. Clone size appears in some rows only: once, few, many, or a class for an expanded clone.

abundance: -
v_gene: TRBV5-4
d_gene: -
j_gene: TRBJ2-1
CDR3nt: TGTGCCAGCCACCTAACGGGTGTGAATGAGCAGTTCTTC
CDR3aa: CASHLTGVNEQFF

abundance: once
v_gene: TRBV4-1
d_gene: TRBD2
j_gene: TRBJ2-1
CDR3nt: TGCGCCAGCAGCCAGGGACTAGCGGGGCCTCCCTACAATGAGCAGTTCTTC
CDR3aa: CASSQGLAGPPYNEQFF

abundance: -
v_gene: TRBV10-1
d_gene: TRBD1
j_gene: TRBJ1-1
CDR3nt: TGCGCCAGCAGTAGGACAGGGGGCACTGAAGCTTTCTTT
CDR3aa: CASSRTGGTEAFF

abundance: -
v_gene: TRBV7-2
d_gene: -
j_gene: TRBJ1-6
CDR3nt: TGTGCCAGCAGGACTCCCGATAATTCACCCCTCCACTTT
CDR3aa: CASRTPDNSPLHF

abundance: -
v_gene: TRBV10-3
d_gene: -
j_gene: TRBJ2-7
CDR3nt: TGTGCCATCAGTGAGTCAAGCGGGTGGATGTACTTC
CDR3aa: CAISESSGWMYF

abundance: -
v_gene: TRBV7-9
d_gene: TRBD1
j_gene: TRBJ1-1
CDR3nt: TGTGCCAGCAGCCTGTGGACAGGGGGAGGAACTGAAGCTTTCTTT
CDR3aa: CASSLWTGGGTEAFF

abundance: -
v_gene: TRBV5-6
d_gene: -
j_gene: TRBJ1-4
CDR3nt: TGTGCCAGCAGCTTGGGCCAGGGGACAACTAATGAAAAACTGTTTTTT
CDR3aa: CASSLGQGTTNEKLFF

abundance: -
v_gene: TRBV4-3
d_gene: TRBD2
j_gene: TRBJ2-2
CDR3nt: TGCGCCAGCAGCCGCTTACCCGGAGGCGGGGGGAACACCGGGGAGCTGTTTTTT
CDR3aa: CASSRLPGGGGNTGELFF

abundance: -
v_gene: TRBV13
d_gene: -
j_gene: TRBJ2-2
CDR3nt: TGTGCCAGCAGCTCCTCCGGCACGAAGAGGAACACCGGGGAGCTGTTTTTT
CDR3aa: CASSSSGTKRNTGELFF

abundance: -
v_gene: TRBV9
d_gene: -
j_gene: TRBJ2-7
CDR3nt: TGTGCCAGCAGCGGGGACACAAACTTCTACGAGCAGTACTTC
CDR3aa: CASSGDTNFYEQYF

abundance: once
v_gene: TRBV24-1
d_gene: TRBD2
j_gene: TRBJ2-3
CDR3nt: TGTGCCACCAGTGCTCTAGGTGGGGGGGTGGATACGCAGTATTTT
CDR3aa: CATSALGGGVDTQYF

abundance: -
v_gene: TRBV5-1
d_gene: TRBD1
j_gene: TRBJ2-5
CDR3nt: TGCGCCAGCAGCCCGGGACAGAGCCAAGAGACCCAGTACTTC
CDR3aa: CASSPGQSQETQYF

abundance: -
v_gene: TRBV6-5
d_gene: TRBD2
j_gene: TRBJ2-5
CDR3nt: TGTGCCAGCAGTTACCCCGGGGGGGAGAAAGAGACCCAGTACTTC
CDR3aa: CASSYPGGEKETQYF

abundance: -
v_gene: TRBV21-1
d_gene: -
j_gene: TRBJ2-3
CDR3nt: TGTGCCAGCAGCAAAGTCTCGTCAAAACTCAAGGTAGATACGCAGTATTTT
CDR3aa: CASSKVSSKLKVDTQYF

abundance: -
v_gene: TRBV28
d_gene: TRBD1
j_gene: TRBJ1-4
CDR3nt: TGTGCCAGCAGTTTACCAGGGACAGCAACTAATGAAAAACTGTTTTTT
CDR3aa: CASSLPGTATNEKLFF

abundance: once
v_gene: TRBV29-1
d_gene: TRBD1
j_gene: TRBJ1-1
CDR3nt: TGCAGCGTGACTTTAGGGGGCCGGCGGCCTAACACTGAAGCTTTCTTT
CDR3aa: CSVTLGGRRPNTEAFF

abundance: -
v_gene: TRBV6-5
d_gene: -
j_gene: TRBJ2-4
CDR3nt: TGTGCCAGCAGTTACGGGGGAGCGGGCAAAAACATTCAGTACTTC
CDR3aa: CASSYGGAGKNIQYF

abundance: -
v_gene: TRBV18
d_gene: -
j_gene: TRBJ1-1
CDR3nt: TGTGCCAGCTCGCCGCCCAACACTGAAGCTTTCTTT
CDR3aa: CASSPPNTEAFF

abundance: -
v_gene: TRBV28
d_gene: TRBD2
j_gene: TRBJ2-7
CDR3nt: TGTGCCAGCAGTATGGGGCTAGCGGGCTCCTACGAGCAGTACTTC
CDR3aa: CASSMGLAGSYEQYF

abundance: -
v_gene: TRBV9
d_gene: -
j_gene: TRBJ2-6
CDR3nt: TGTGCCAGCAGCGAGGGGGGTCCCTCGGGGGCCAACGTCCTGACTTTC
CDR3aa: CASSEGGPSGANVLTF

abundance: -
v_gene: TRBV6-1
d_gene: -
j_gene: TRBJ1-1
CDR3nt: TGTGCCAGCAGCGGATTACCCACTGAAGCTTTCTTT
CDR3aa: CASSGLPTEAFF

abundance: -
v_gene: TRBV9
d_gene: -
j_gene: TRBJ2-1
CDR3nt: TGTGCCAGCAGCGTAGGGGCGGAGGGGATATACAATGAGCAGTTCTTC
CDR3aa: CASSVGAEGIYNEQFF

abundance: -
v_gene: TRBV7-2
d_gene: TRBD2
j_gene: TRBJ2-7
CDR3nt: TGTGCCAGCAGCTTAGTTTTTAGCGGGGGGGCCGGAGAGCAGTACTTC
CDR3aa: CASSLVFSGGAGEQYF

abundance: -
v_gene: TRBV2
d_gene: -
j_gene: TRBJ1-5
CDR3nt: TGTGCCAGCAGTGAATCCGGATATGGCAATCAGCCCCAGCATTTT
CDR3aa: CASSESGYGNQPQHF

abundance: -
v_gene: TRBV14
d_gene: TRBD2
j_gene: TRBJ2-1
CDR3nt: TGTGCCAGCAGGCCTCGGGGGGGATTAGGTGAGCAGTTCTTC
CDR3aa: CASRPRGGLGEQFF

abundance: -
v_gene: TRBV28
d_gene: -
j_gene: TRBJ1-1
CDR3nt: TGTGCCAGCTCACAGGTAAACACTGAAGCTTTCTTT
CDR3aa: CASSQVNTEAFF

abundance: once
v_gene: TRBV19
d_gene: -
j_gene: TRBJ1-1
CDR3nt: TGTGCCAGTAGTGAAGCTTTCTTT
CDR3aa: CASSEAFF

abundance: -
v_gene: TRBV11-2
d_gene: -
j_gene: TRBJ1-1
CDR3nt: TGTGCCAGCAGCTTAGAGTCCGCCTGGGCTTTCTTT
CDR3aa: CASSLESAWAFF

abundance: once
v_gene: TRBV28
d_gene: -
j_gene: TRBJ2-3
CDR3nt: TGTGCCAGCACGGGATACAGGGGAGGTACGCAGTATTTT
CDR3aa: CASTGYRGGTQYF

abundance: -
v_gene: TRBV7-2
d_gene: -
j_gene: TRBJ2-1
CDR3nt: TGTGCCAGCAGCTCGAGACTAGATTCCTACAATGAGCAGTTCTTC
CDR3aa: CASSSRLDSYNEQFF

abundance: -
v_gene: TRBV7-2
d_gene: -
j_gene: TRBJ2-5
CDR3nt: TGTGCCAGCAGCTTAGCGGGAGTCGGCGAGACCCAGTACTTC
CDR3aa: CASSLAGVGETQYF

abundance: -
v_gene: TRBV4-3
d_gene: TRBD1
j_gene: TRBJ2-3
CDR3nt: TGCGCCAGCAGCACTGACAGGGGGTCGGATACGCAGTATTTT
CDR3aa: CASSTDRGSDTQYF

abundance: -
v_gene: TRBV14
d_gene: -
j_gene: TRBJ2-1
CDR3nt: TGTGCCAGCAGCCGAGCTCGGGGGTACTACAATGAGCAGTTCTTC
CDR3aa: CASSRARGYYNEQFF

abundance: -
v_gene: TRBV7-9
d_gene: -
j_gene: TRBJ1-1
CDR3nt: TGTGCCAGCAGGACATCCCTTAACACTGAAGCTTTCTTT
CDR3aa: CASRTSLNTEAFF

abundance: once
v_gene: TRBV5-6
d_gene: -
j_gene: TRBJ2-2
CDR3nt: TGTGCCAGCAGCCCACGGACCAGGGCGCGAAGGACCGGGGAGCTGTTTTTT
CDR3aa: CASSPRTRARRTGELFF

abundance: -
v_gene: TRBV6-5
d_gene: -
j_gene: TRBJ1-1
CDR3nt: TGTGCCAGCAGTTACGTCCCCGGCAGGGGAACCACTGAAGCTTTCTTT
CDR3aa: CASSYVPGRGTTEAFF

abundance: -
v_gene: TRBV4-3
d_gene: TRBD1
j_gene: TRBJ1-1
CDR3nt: TGCGCCAGCAGCCAAGTCCAACAGGGGAGGACTGAAGCTTTCTTT
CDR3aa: CASSQVQQGRTEAFF

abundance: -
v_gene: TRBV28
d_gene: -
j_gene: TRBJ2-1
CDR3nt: TGTGCCAGCAGTCCCCCCGAGAGTGGCTACTACAATGAGCAGTTCTTC
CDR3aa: CASSPPESGYYNEQFF

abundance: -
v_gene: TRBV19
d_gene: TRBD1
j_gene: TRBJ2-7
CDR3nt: TGTGCCAGTAGCAGATCCGGGACAGGGGACTACGAGCAGTACTTC
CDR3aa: CASSRSGTGDYEQYF

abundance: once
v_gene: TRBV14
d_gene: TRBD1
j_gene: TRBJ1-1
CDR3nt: TGTGCCAGCAGCCAAGGGGGGGACAGTGAAGCTTTCTTT
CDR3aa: CASSQGGDSEAFF

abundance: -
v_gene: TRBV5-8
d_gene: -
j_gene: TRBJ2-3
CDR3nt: TGTGCCAGCAGCTTGAGGTTTGGCTGGGATACGCAGTATTTT
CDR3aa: CASSLRFGWDTQYF

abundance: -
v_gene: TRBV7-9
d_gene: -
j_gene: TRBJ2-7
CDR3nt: TGTGCCAGCAGCGGAACAGGGCCCCTGACCTACGAGCAGTACTTC
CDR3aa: CASSGTGPLTYEQYF

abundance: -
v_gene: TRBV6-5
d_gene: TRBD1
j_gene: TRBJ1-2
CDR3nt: TGTGCCAGCAGAATCGGACCATGGACAGGGGTCGGCTACACCTTC
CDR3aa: CASRIGPWTGVGYTF

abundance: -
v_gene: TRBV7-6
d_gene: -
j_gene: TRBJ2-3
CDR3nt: TGTGCCAGCAGCCGATCTACCGGGACCCAGAGCACAGATACGCAGTATTTT
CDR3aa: CASSRSTGTQSTDTQYF

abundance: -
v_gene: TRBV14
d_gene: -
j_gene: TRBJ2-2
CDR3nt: TGTGCCAGCAGCCAAGATAGGGACAACACCGGGGAGCTGTTTTTT
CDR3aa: CASSQDRDNTGELFF

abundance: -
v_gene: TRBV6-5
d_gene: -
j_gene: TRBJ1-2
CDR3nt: TGTGCCAGCAGCTGGACAGCCTATGGCTACACCTTC
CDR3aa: CASSWTAYGYTF

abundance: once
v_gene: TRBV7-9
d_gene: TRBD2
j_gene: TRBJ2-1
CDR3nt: TGTGCCAGCAGCTTAGGATCCGGTGCGGGAGCCAATGAGCAGTTCTTC
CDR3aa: CASSLGSGAGANEQFF

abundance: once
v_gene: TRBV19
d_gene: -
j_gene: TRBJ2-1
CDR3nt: TGTGCCAGTAGTATAGGGGCACGCAATGAGCAGTTCTTC
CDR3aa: CASSIGARNEQFF

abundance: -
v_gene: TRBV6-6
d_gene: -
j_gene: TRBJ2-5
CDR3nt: TGTGCCACCAGAGGACGGGGGCCCGTTGGAGAGACCCAGTACTTC
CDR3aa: CATRGRGPVGETQYF

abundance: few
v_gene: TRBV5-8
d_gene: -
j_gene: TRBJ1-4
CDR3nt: TGTGCCAGCAGCCTTGAGGATCGAACGGATGAAAAACTGTTTTTT
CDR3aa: CASSLEDRTDEKLFF

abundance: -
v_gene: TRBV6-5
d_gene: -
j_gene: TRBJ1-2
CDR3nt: TGTGCCAGCAGCCGGCAGGGAGGCGAGTTGGATGGCTACACCTTC
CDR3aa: CASSRQGGELDGYTF

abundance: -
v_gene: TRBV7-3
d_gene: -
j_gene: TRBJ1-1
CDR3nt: TGTGCCAGCAGCGAACAGGGTGGCACTGAAGCTTTCTTT
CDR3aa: CASSEQGGTEAFF

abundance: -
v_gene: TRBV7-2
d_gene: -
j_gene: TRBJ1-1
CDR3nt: TGTGCCAGCAGCTTAGATTCCCAGGTTTTGGGTAGTCCTTTCTTT
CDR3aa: CASSLDSQVLGSPFF